This entry concerns a single TCR beta chain. CDR1 and CDR2 (germline): MGHRA, YSYEKL. J was trimmed by 4 bases and V by 4 bases; bases with no gene match: 10. This CDR3 contains 16 residues. Time point reported: newly diagnosed GD, antithyroid drugs for less than 3 months. Making the TCR library involved RNA that had been extracted from PBMCs. The authors built TCR beta libraries using iRepertoire HTBI primers and Arm-PCR of CDR3 regions. From the multiplex PCR reads, TCRdb called clonotypes with MiXCR, one entry per CDR3 protein. The data show approximately 470,000 distinct CDR3 sequences, with around 15% seen just once and 9.5% to 15% held by the top ten. These data originate in a study of regulatory T cells in long-lasting Graves disease. These data also featured in a second study, about T cells in Graves' hyperthyroidism and ophthalmopathy.

This specimen consisted of peripheral blood mononuclear cells (PBMCs), obtained at new diagnosis, from a patient treated with antithyroid drugs. V and J are TRBV4-1 and TRBJ2-3; TRBD2 agrees at 8 bases. The clonotype originates from a man between 40 and 49 years old with Graves disease. CDR3: CASSLSGRAGADTQYF. CDR3 in DNA: TGCGCCAGCAGCCTCTCCGGGAGGGCCGGGGCAGATACGCAGTATTTT.